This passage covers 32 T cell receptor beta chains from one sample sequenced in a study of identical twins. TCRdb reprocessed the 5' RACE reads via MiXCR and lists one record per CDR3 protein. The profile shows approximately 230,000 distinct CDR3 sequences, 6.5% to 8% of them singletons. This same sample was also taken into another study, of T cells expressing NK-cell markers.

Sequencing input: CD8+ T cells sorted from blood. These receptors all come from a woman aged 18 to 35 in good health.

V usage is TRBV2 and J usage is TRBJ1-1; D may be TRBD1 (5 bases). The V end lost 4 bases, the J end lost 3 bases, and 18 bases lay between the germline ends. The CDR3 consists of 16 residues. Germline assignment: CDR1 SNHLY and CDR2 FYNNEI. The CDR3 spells CASSAVGGSIDTEAFF. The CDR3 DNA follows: TGTGCCAGCAGTGCTGTCGGGGGATCGATCGACACTGAAGCTTTCTTT.

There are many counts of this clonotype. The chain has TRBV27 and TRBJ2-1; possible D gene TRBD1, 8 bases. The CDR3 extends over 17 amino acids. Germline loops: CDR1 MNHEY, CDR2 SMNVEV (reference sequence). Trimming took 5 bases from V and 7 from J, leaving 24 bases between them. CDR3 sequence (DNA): TGTGCCAGCAGTCCGGACCCCTGGACAGGGAGGGGGAATGAGCAGTTCTTC. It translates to CASSPDPWTGRGNEQFF.

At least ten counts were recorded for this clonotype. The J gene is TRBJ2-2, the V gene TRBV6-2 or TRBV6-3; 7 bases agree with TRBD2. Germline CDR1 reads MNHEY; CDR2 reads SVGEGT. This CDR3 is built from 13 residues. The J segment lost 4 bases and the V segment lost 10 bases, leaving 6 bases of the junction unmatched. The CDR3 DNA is TGTGCCACCGTGCGGGGGACCACCGGGGAGCTGTTTTTT. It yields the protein CATVRGTTGELFF.

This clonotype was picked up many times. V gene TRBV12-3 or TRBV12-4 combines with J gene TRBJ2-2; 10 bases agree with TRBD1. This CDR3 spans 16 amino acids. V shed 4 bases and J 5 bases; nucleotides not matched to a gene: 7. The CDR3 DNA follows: TGTGCCAGCAGTTCTGCGACAGGGGGCGTTACCGGGGAGCTGTTTTTT. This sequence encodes CASSSATGGVTGELFF.

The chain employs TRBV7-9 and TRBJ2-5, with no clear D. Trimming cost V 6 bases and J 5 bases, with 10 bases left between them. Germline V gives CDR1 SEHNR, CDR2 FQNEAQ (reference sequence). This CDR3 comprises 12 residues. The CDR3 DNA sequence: TGTGCCAGCAGGGGGAAATTGGAGACCCAGTACTTC. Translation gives CASRGKLETQYF.

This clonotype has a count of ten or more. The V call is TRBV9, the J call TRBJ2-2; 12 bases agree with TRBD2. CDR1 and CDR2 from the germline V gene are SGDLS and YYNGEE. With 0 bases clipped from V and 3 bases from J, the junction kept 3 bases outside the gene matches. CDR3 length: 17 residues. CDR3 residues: CASSVASGRVDTGELFF. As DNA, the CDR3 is TGTGCCAGCAGCGTAGCTAGCGGGAGGGTGGACACCGGGGAGCTGTTTTTT.

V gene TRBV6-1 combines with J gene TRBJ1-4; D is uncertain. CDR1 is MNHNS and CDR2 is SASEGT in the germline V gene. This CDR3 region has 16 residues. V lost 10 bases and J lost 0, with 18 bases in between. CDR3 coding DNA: TGTGCCACAGCCTATAAGGCCCTTCCAACTAATGAAAAACTGTTTTTT. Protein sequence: CATAYKALPTNEKLFF.

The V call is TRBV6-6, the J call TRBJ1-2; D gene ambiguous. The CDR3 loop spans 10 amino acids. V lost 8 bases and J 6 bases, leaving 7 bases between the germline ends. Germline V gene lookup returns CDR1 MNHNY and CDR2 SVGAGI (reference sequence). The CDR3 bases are TGTGCCAGCTTGGGTAATGGCTACACCTTC. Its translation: CASLGNGYTF.

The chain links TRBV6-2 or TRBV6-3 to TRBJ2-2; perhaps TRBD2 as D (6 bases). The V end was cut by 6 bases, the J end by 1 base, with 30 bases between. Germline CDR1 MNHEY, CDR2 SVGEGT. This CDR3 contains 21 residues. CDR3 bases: TGTGCCAGCAGCTCCCTATCCCCCGGGGACTCCTCCACTAGGAACACCGGGGAGCTGTTTTTT. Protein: CASSSLSPGDSSTRNTGELFF.

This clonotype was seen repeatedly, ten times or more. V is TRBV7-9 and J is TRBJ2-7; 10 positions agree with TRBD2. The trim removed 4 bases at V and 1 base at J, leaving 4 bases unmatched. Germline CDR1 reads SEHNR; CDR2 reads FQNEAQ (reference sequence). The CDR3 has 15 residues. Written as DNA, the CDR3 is TGTGCCAGCAGCTCACTAGCGGGGACTTCCTACGAGCAGTACTTC. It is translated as CASSSLAGTSYEQYF.

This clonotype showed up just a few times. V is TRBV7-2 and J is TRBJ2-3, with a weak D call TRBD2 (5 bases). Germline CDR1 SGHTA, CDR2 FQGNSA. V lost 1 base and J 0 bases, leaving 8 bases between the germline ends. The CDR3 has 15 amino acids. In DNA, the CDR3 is TGTGCCAGCAGCTTAGATCCGGGAAGCACAGATACGCAGTATTTT. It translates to CASSLDPGSTDTQYF. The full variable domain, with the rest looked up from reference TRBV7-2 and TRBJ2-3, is GAGVSQSPSNKVTEKGKDVELRCDPISGHTALYWYRQSLGQGLEFLIYFQGNSAPDKSGLPSDRFSAERTGGSVSTLTIQRTQQEDSAVYLCASSLDPGSTDTQYFGPGTRLTVL.

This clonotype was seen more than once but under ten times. DNA of the CDR3: TGTGCCGTGATGCCACCGGGCTACAATGAGCAGTTCTTC. Translating it yields CAVMPPGYNEQFF. The gene calls are TRBV6-1 and TRBJ2-1; D gene ambiguous. This CDR3 is built from 13 residues. CDR1 and CDR2 (germline): MNHNS, SASEGT. Deletions cut 11 bases from V and 3 bases from J, with 14 bases between.

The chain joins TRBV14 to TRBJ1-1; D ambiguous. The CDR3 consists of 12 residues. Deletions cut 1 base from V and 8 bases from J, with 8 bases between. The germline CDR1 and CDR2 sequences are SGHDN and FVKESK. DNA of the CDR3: TGTGCCAGCAGCCAAGTGACGGAGGAAGCTTTCTTT. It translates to CASSQVTEEAFF. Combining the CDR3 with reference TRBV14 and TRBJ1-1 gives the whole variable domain EAGVTQFPSHSVIEKGQTVTLRCDPISGHDNLYWYRRVMGKEIKFLLHFVKESKQDESGMPNNRFLAERTGGTYSTLKVQPAELEDSGVYFCASSQVTEEAFFGQGTRLTVV.

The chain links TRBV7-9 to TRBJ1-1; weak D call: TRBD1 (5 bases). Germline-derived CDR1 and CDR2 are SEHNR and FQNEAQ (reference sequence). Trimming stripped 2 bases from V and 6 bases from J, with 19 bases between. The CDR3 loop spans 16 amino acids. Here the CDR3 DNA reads TGTGCCAGCAGCTTACCATCCGTGGGGGGTGGCCCTGAAGCTTTCTTT. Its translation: CASSLPSVGGGPEAFF.

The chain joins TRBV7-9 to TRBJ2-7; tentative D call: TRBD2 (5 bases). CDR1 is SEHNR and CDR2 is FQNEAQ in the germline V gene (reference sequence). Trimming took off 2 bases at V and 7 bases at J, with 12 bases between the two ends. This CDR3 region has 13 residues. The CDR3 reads CASSLSLTGEQYF. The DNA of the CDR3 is TGTGCCAGCAGCTTAAGTTTAACGGGAGAGCAGTACTTC.

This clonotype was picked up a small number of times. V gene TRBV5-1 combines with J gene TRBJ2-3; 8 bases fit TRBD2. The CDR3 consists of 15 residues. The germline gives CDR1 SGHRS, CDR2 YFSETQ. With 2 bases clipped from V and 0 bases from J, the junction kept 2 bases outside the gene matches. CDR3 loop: CASSFSGVSTDTQYF. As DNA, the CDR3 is TGCGCCAGCAGCTTTAGCGGGGTTAGCACAGATACGCAGTATTTT.

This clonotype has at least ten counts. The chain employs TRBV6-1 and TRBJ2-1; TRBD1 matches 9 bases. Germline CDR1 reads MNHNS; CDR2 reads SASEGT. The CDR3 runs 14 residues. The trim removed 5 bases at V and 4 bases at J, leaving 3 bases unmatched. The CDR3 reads CASSLGQGYNEQFF. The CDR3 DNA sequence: TGTGCCAGCAGTCTCGGACAGGGGTACAATGAGCAGTTCTTC.

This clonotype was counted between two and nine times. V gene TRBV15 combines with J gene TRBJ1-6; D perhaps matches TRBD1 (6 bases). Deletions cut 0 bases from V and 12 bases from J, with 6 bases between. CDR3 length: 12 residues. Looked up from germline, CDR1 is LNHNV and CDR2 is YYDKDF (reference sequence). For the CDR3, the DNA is TGTGCCACCAGCAGAGAGGACAGACCCCTCCACTTT. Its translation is CATSREDRPLHF.

CDR3 sequence (DNA): TGTGCCAGCAGTCGGACAGGGGATCCCTCCGGCTCCTACAATGAGCAGTTCTTC. It encodes CASSRTGDPSGSYNEQFF. The V gene is TRBV6-1, the J gene TRBJ2-1; 9 bases map to TRBD1. Losses at the gene ends were 5 bases for V and 0 bases for J; bases not matched to a gene: 11. Germline CDR1 is MNHNS and CDR2 is SASEGT. The CDR3 is 18 amino acids.

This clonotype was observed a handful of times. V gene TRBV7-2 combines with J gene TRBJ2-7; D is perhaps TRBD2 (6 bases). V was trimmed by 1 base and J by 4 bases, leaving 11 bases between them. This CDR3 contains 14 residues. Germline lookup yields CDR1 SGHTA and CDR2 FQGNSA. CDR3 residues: CASSLGVGGYEQYF. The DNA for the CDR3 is TGTGCCAGCAGCTTAGGGGTGGGAGGATACGAGCAGTACTTC.

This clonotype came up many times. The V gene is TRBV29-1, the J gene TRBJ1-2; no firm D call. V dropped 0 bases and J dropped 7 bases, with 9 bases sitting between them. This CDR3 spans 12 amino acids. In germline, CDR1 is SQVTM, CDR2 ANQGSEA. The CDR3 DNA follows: TGCAGCGTTGAAGATCTACGGGCTGGCTACACCTTC. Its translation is CSVEDLRAGYTF.

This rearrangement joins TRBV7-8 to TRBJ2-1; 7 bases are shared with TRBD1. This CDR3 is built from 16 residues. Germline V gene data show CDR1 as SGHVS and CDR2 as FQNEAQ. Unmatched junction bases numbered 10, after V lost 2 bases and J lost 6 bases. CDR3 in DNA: TGTGCCAGCAGCTTAACTCCGGGACAGAGGGGCAATGAGCAGTTCTTC. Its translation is CASSLTPGQRGNEQFF. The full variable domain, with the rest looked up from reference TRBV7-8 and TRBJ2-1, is GAGVSQSPRYKVAKRGQDVALRCDPISGHVSLFWYQQALGQGPEFLTYFQNEAQLDKSGLPSDRFFAERPEGSVSTLKIQRTQQEDSAVYLCASSLTPGQRGNEQFFGPGTRLTVL.

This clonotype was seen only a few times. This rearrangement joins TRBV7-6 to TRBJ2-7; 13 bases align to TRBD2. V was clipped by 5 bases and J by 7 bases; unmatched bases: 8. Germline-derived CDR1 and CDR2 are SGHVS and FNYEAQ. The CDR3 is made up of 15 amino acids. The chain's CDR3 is CASSQTSGRAREQYF. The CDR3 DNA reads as TGTGCCAGCAGCCAAACTAGCGGGAGGGCCCGGGAGCAGTACTTC.

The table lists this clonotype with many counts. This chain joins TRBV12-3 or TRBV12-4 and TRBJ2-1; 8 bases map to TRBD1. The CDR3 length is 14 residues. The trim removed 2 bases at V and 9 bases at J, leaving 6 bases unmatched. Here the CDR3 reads CASSLTVQGGEQFF. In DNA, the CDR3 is TGTGCCAGCAGTTTAACGGTACAGGGGGGTGAGCAGTTCTTC.

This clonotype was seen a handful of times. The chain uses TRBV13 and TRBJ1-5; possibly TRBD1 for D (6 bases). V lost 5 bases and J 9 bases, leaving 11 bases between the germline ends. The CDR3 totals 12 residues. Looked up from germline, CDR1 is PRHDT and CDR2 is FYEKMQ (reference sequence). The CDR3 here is CASSPGRGPQHF. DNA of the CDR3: TGTGCCAGCAGCCCGGGCAGGGGGCCCCAGCATTTT.

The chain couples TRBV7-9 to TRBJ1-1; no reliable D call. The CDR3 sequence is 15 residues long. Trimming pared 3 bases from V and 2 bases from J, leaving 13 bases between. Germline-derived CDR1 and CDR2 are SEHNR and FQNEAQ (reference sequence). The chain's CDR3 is CASSFQYTDNTEAFF. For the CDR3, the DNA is TGTGCCAGCAGCTTCCAGTATACAGATAACACTGAAGCTTTCTTT.

The CDR3 spells CASSDLGTGVHEQYF. In DNA form, the CDR3 reads TGTGCCAGCAGTGATTTGGGGACAGGGGTCCACGAGCAGTACTTC. The rearrangement links TRBV2 to TRBJ2-7, with 10 bases aligning to TRBD1. Germline trimming cut 3 bases from V and 5 bases from J; bases unmatched to any gene: 7. The CDR3 has 15 amino acids. Germline V gene sequence: CDR1 SNHLY, CDR2 FYNNEI.

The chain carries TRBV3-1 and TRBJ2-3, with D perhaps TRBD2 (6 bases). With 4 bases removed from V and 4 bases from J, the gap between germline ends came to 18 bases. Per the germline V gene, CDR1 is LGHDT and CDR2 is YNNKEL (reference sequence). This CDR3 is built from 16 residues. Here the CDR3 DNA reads TGTGCCAGCAGCCCCCCTGGCGGGGAAGTCTCAGATACGCAGTATTTT. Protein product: CASSPPGGEVSDTQYF.

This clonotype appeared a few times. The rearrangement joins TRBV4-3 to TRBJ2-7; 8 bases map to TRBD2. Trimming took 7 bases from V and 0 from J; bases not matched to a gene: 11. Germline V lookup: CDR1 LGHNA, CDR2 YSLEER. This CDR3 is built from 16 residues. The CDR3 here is CASKPSLAARSYEQYF. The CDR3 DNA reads TGCGCCAGCAAACCGTCACTAGCGGCTCGCTCCTACGAGCAGTACTTC.

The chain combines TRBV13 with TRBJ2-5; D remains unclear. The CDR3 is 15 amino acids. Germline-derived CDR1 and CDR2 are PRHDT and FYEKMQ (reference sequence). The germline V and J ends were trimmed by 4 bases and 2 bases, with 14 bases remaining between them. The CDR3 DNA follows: TGTGCCAGCAGCTCTAGACGGGCGCTTCAAGAGACCCAGTACTTC. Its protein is CASSSRRALQETQYF.

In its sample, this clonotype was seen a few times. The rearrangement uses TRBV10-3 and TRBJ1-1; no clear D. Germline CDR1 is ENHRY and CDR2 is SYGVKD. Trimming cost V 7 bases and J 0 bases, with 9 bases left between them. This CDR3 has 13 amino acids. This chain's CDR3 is CAINRELNTEAFF. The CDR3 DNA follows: TGTGCCATCAACCGGGAGTTGAACACTGAAGCTTTCTTT.

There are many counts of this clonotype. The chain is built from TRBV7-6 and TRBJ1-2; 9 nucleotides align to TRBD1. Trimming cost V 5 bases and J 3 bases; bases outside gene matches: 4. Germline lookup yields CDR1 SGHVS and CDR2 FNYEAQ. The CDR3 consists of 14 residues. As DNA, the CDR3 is TGTGCCAGCAGCCCGGACAGGGGTTACTATGGCTACACCTTC. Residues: CASSPDRGYYGYTF. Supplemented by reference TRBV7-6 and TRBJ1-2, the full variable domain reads GAGVSQSPRYKVTKRGQDVALRCDPISGHVSLYWYRQALGQGPEFLTYFNYEAQQDKSGLPNDRFSAERPEGSISTLTIQRTEQRDSAMYRCASSPDRGYYGYTFGSGTRLTVV.